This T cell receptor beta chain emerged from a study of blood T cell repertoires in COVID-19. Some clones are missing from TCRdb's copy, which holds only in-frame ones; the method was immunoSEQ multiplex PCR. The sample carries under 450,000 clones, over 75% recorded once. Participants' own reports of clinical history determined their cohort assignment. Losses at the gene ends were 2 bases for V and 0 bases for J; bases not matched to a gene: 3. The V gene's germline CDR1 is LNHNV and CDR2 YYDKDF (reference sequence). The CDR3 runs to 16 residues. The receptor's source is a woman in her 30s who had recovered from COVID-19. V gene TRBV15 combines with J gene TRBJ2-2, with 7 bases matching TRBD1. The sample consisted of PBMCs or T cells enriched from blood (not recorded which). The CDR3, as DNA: TGTGCCACCAGCAGATTCGGGACAGCGAACACCGGGGAGCTGTTTTTT. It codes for CATSRFGTANTGELFF.